This T cell receptor (beta chain) is from a study of T-cell reconstitution after alpha-beta-depleted transplantation in children. This clonotype appeared many times. The library targeted TCRbeta and was prepared with unique molecular identifiers. TCRdb used MiXCR to reprocess the PCR reads, holding one entry per CDR3 protein. The data show 150,000 to 250,000 distinct CDR3 sequences, with approximately 15% seen just once and approximately 13% held by the top ten. Germline V gene data show CDR1 as MNHEY and CDR2 as SMNVEV (reference sequence). The CDR3 is 15 amino acids. J lost 10 bases, V lost 7 bases, and 10 bases had no gene match.

The clonotype originates from a human donor who donated a stem cell graft to a child with acute lymphoblastic leukemia. Sequencing was performed on PBMCs from the stem cell graft donor, taken from the stem cell graft. The rearrangement uses TRBV27 and TRBJ1-6; 10 nucleotides align to TRBD1. The CDR3 region is CASTLRQGARSPLHF. In DNA, the CDR3 is TGTGCCAGCACCCTCCGACAGGGGGCCAGGTCACCCCTCCACTTT.